The entry below describes one T cell receptor (beta chain). Its specificity is not known. The entry originates in a study of cytomegalovirus exposure and HLA in healthy donors. This CDR3 has 14 residues. Germline-derived CDR1 and CDR2 are SGHRS and YFSETQ. Losses at the gene ends were 6 bases for V and 4 bases for J; bases not matched to a gene: 6. Whole-study results and caveats: In an earlier analysis, productive rearrangement rates for most beta V segments clustered near 87% or 30%. With later analysis, a missense DCLRE1C variant became linked to TCR beta V- and J-gene trimming. Rarity held for most TCR sequences, but there were some public TCRs that occurred in many donors.

It was with 60 Vbeta and 13 Jbeta primers that the PCR ran. Sequenced by immunoSEQ multiplex PCR; TCRdb stores in-frame clones only, minus some. The table has under 200,000 clones, around 79% seen once; the top ten hold less than 3%. The specimen sequenced was PBMCs. This chain joins TRBV5-1 and TRBJ2-2; the match to TRBD2 covers 7 bases. The sequence was collected from a female donor in good health and CMV-seronegative. CDR3 region: CASIPREGTGELFF. The CDR3 nucleotides are TGCGCCAGCATTCCTAGGGAGGGCACCGGGGAGCTGTTTTTT.